This TCR beta chain stems from a study of control samples from healthy donors and cancer patients. Method: immunoSEQ multiplex PCR; TCRdb's copy keeps in-frame clones and lacks some. The sample has 65,000 to 90,000 clones, around 87% seen once; the top ten hold roughly 20%. Losses at the gene ends were 8 bases for V and 4 bases for J; bases not matched to a gene: 4. The length of the CDR3 is 13 residues. Germline V lookup: CDR1 SGHTA, CDR2 FQGTGA. The chain uses TRBV7-3 and TRBJ2-2, with 7 bases aligning to TRBD1. The receptor was isolated from a man over 45 in good health. Sequencing was carried out using blood. The CDR3 DNA is TGTGCCAGCGGACAGGCGAGCACCGGGGAGCTGTTTTTT. Amino acid sequence: CASGQASTGELFF.